These T cell receptor beta chains were read from a single sample in a study of blood T cell repertoires in COVID-19. Using immunoSEQ multiplex PCR, the repertoire was profiled, and TCRdb retains in-frame clones only, with some absent. Seen here are about 300,000 clones, around 80% observed once, and the top ten hold roughly 1.1%. The sequencing input was peripheral blood. These receptor sequences come from a woman aged 50 to 60 with acute or convalescent COVID-19. The CDR3 runs from the conserved cysteine through the conserved F or W. A D gene is named only where the DNA matches it firmly. The size of a clone is reported for some rows only, either as once, few or many, or as a class for expanded clones.

>-|TRBV2|15|TRBJ1-1|-
CASSEALPQNTEAFF
TGTGCCAGCAGTGAAGCCCTTCCACAGAACACTGAAGCTTTCTTT
>TRBD2|TRBV3-1/TRBV3-2|15|TRBJ2-5|once
CASSPLGGLQETQYF
TGTGCCAGCAGCCCCCTGGGGGGGTTACAAGAGACCCAGTACTTC
>TRBD1|TRBV2|15|TRBJ1-6|-
CASSERDRGRSPLHF
TGTGCCAGCAGTGAGAGGGACAGGGGAAGGTCACCCCTCCACTTT
>TRBD1|TRBV7-2|16|TRBJ1-5|-
CASSTGQALTHQPQHF
TGTGCCAGCAGCACGGGACAGGCTTTAACTCATCAGCCCCAGCATTTT
>TRBD1|TRBV28|12|TRBJ1-2|-
CASLTGDYGYTF
TGTGCCAGTCTGACAGGGGACTATGGCTACACCTTC
>-|TRBV5-1|16|TRBJ1-2|-
CASSWGTGATNYGYTF
TGCGCCAGCAGCTGGGGAACAGGAGCCACTAACTATGGCTACACCTTC
>TRBD1|TRBV30|10|TRBJ2-7|-
CAWGTVEQYF
TGTGCCTGGGGGACAGTCGAGCAGTACTTC
>-|TRBV18|14|TRBJ2-7|-
CASSPSAQGRMQYF
TGTGCCAGCTCACCTTCGGCCCAGGGGCGGATGCAGTACTTC
>TRBD2|TRBV3-1/TRBV3-2|16|TRBJ2-3|once
CASSQPVAGGGDTQYF
TGTGCCAGCAGCCAGCCCGTAGCGGGGGGCGGCGATACGCAGTATTTT
>-|TRBV4-3|15|TRBJ2-5|-
CASSQDFGGQETQYF
TGCGCCAGCAGCCAAGATTTCGGCGGCCAAGAGACCCAGTACTTC
>TRBD1|TRBV19|13|TRBJ1-2|-
CATGPQGIYDYTF
TGTGCCACTGGCCCACAGGGGATCTATGACTACACCTTC
>TRBD2|TRBV27|15|TRBJ2-1|-
CATLLLAGGAVRQFF
TGTGCCACCCTGCTACTAGCGGGGGGCGCCGTCAGGCAGTTCTTC
>TRBD2|TRBV5-1|15|TRBJ2-3|-
CASSLALGREDTQYF
TGCGCCAGCAGCTTGGCTTTGGGGAGGGAAGATACGCAGTATTTT
>-|TRBV6-4|16|TRBJ2-7|-
CASSDSNRQYSYEQYF
TGTGCCAGCAGTGACTCGAACAGACAGTACTCCTACGAGCAGTACTTC
>TRBD1|TRBV4-1|15|TRBJ1-1|-
CASSHAGQSNTEAFF
TGCGCCAGCAGCCATGCGGGACAGTCGAACACTGAAGCTTTCTTT
>-|TRBV30|14|TRBJ2-1|-
CAWSRGLTYNEQFF
TGTGCCTGGTCCCGCGGCCTTACCTACAATGAGCAGTTCTTC
>TRBD1|TRBV6-5|15|TRBJ1-1|-
CASSRDRGPHTEAFF
TGTGCCAGCAGTCGGGACAGGGGGCCTCACACTGAAGCTTTCTTT
>-|TRBV5-1|16|TRBJ1-2|-
CASSPLETDESRGYTF
TGCGCCAGCAGCCCCCTAGAGACAGACGAATCTCGTGGCTACACCTTC
>TRBD1|TRBV5-6|14|TRBJ1-2|-
CASGKGDRGSGYTF
TGTGCCAGCGGAAAAGGGGACAGGGGATCTGGCTACACCTTC
>-|TRBV27|17|TRBJ1-2|few
CASSLASSRLSFYGYTF
TGTGCCAGCAGTCTCGCTTCGTCCCGCCTGAGTTTCTATGGCTACACCTTC
>TRBD2|TRBV5-1|13|TRBJ2-5|-
CASGPGGSETQYF
TGCGCCAGTGGACCGGGAGGTTCAGAGACCCAGTACTTC
>-|TRBV12-3/TRBV12-4|12|TRBJ1-2|once
CASSFTVYGYTF
TGTGCCAGCAGTTTTACAGTCTATGGCTACACCTTC
>TRBD1|TRBV27|14|TRBJ1-1|-
CASSPLIDRVRAFF
TGTGCCAGCAGCCCCCTTATAGACAGGGTGAGAGCTTTCTTT
>-|TRBV20-1|13|TRBJ1-5|-
CSASRGSNQPQHF
TGCAGTGCTAGTCGGGGGAGCAATCAGCCCCAGCATTTT
>-|TRBV2|13|TRBJ1-2|-
CASSEGPPEGYTF
TGTGCCAGCAGTGAAGGTCCCCCTGAGGGCTACACCTTC
>TRBD1|TRBV29-1|14|TRBJ2-7|-
CSVPGTGGSYEQYF
TGCAGCGTTCCCGGGACAGGGGGATCCTACGAGCAGTACTTC
>-|TRBV19|11|TRBJ1-5|-
CASSPGQPQHF
TGTGCCAGTTCCCCCGGGCAGCCCCAGCATTTT
>-|TRBV5-1|16|TRBJ2-2|-
CASSLSAGGNTGELFF
TGCGCCAGCAGCTTGTCCGCTGGGGGCAACACCGGGGAGCTGTTTTTT
>TRBD1|TRBV24-1|14|TRBJ1-5|once
CATGGQGAHQPQHF
TGTGCCACCGGGGGACAGGGGGCTCATCAGCCCCAGCATTTT
>-|TRBV5-5|14|TRBJ1-2|-
CASSLDGADYGYTF
TGTGCCAGCAGCTTGGATGGGGCTGACTATGGCTACACCTTC
>TRBD2|TRBV5-8|17|TRBJ2-5|-
CASSLSPSGGAFETRYF
TGTGCCAGCAGCTTGTCGCCTAGCGGGGGGGCCTTTGAGACCCGGTACTTC
>-|TRBV28|18|TRBJ1-5|-
CASSFWGTPSESNQPQHF
TGTGCCAGCAGCTTTTGGGGCACCCCTTCGGAAAGCAATCAGCCCCAGCATTTT
>TRBD2|TRBV7-9|17|TRBJ2-3|-
CASSLAPPGGSTDTQYF
TGTGCCAGCAGCTTAGCGCCCCCGGGAGGGAGCACAGATACGCAGTATTTT
>-|TRBV27|13|TRBJ2-5|-
CASSLTSGETQYF
TGTGCCAGCAGTTTAACTTCAGGCGAGACCCAGTACTTC
>TRBD1|TRBV10-2|15|TRBJ1-5|-
CASRSDRGRAQPQHF
TGCGCCAGCAGATCAGACAGGGGGCGAGCTCAGCCCCAGCATTTT
>-|TRBV3-1/TRBV3-2|14|TRBJ2-2|-
CASTSSGIGGELFF
TGTGCCAGCACCTCCTCCGGGATTGGCGGGGAGCTGTTTTTT
>-|TRBV29-1|14|TRBJ2-6|-
CSAEVASGANVLTF
TGCAGCGCCGAGGTAGCCTCTGGGGCCAACGTCCTGACTTTC
>-|TRBV14|12|TRBJ1-6|-
CASSTTDSPLHF
TGTGCCAGCAGCACAACAGATTCACCCCTCCACTTT
>TRBD2|TRBV18|15|TRBJ2-3|-
CASSPPGTRSDTQYF
TGTGCCAGCTCACCGCCCGGGACTAGGTCGGATACGCAGTATTTT
>TRBD1|TRBV6-5|13|TRBJ1-2|-
CASSPQGAGGYTF
TGTGCCAGCAGCCCCCAGGGGGCAGGGGGCTACACCTTC
>-|TRBV10-3|13|TRBJ2-5|-
CAISAGVQETQYF
TGTGCCATCAGTGCAGGGGTTCAAGAGACCCAGTACTTC
>TRBD2|TRBV29-1|14|TRBJ2-3|-
CSAPGTSLGNTQYF
TGCAGCGCACCCGGGACTAGCTTGGGGAATACGCAGTATTTT
>-|TRBV24-1|12|TRBJ1-2|-
CATSDFSERYTF
TGTGCCACCAGTGATTTTTCGGAGCGCTACACCTTC
>TRBD2|TRBV19|15|TRBJ2-4|-
CASSMGGRAKNIQYF
TGTGCCAGTAGTATGGGAGGGAGGGCCAAAAACATTCAGTACTTC
>-|TRBV18|15|TRBJ1-6|few
CASSQGRVGNSPLHF
TGTGCCAGCTCCCAGGGCCGAGTGGGGAATTCACCCCTCCACTTT
>TRBD1|TRBV5-1|15|TRBJ2-1|-
CASSLVGGQNNEQFF
TGCGCCAGCAGCTTGGTAGGGGGACAGAACAATGAGCAGTTCTTC
>-|TRBV3-1/TRBV3-2|14|TRBJ1-1|-
CASSQRTANTEAFF
TGTGCCAGCAGCCAACGGACAGCGAACACTGAAGCTTTCTTT
>TRBD1|TRBV19|15|TRBJ2-7|once
CASSILPGTGSEQYF
TGTGCCAGTAGTATTCTTCCCGGGACAGGGAGCGAGCAGTACTTC
>-|TRBV7-2|12|TRBJ2-1|-
CASSLWGDEQFF
TGTGCCAGCAGCCTGTGGGGGGATGAGCAGTTCTTC
>-|TRBV11-1|13|TRBJ1-1|-
CASSFSGNTEAFF
TGTGCCAGCAGTTTTTCAGGGAACACTGAAGCTTTCTTT
>TRBD1|TRBV5-1|14|TRBJ1-6|-
CASSGGQGNSPLHF
TGCGCCAGCAGCGGGGGACAGGGGAATTCACCCCTCCACTTT
>-|TRBV21-1|16|TRBJ1-1|medium-sized
CASSKDAAAMNTEAFF
TGTGCCAGCAGCAAAGATGCGGCAGCCATGAACACTGAAGCTTTCTTT
>-|TRBV11-3|14|TRBJ2-3|few
CASPPECVTDTQYF
TGTGCCAGCCCCCCCGAGTGCGTCACAGATACGCAGTATTTT
>TRBD1|TRBV19|14|TRBJ1-2|-
CASSIPGGEDGYTF
TGTGCCAGTAGTATCCCAGGGGGCGAAGATGGCTACACCTTC
>TRBD1|TRBV12-3/TRBV12-4|13|TRBJ2-3|-
CASSLDRADTQYF
TGTGCCAGCAGTTTGGACAGGGCAGATACGCAGTATTTT